The 15 T cell receptor beta chains below were found in one sample sequenced in a study of Ad26.COV2.S vaccination and SARS-CoV-2 variants. TCRdb's table, derived via immunoSEQ multiplex PCR, lists solely in-frame clones and lacks some. The sample records around 500,000 clones, nearly 90% being singletons. Specified treatment: some 19 received Ad26.COV2.S at low or high dose, single or two shots; five or six received placebo; per-sample allocation not given. The study sampled participants on day 63 after the first vaccine or placebo injection. Here the sequenced sample was peripheral blood, taken in a trial of Ad26.COV2.S vaccine versus placebo. These receptors were taken from a person between 18 and 65 years old who received the Ad26.COV2.S COVID-19 vaccine or a placebo.

The chain carries TRBV3-1 (or the pseudogene TRBV3-2) and TRBJ2-5; D ambiguous. Looked up from germline, CDR1 is LGHDT and CDR2 is YNNKEL (reference sequence). The CDR3 runs 12 residues. The germline V and J ends were trimmed by 0 bases and 12 bases, with 11 bases remaining between them. This chain's CDR3 is CASSQDSRMEYF. For the CDR3, the DNA is TGTGCCAGCAGCCAAGATTCCCGCATGGAGTACTTC.

The chain couples TRBV27 to TRBJ1-4, with D uncertain. There are 14 residues in the CDR3. Germline V gives CDR1 MNHEY, CDR2 SMNVEV (reference sequence). Trimming pared 6 bases from V and 0 bases from J, leaving 8 bases between. The DNA for the CDR3 is TGTGCCAGCAGAGACGGGTCAACTAATGAAAAACTGTTTTTT. Residues: CASRDGSTNEKLFF. Full variable domain (outside the CDR3, taken from reference TRBV27 and TRBJ1-4): EAQVTQNPRYLITVTGKKLTVTCSQNMNHEYMSWYRQDPGLGLRQIYYSMNVEVTDKGDVPEGYKVSRKEKRNFPLILESPSPNQTSLYFCASRDGSTNEKLFFGSGTQLSVL.

This clone has just one count. The chain employs TRBV3-1 (or the pseudogene TRBV3-2) and TRBJ1-1; TRBD1 agrees at 7 bases. The junction had 3 bases not matched to a gene; V was cut back by 5 bases and J by 0 bases. Germline CDR1 is LGHDT and CDR2 is YNNKEL (reference sequence). The CDR3 has 14 amino acids. The CDR3 spells CASSVGQLNTEAFF. For the CDR3, the DNA is TGTGCCAGCAGCGTGGGACAGCTGAACACTGAAGCTTTCTTT.

This chain connects TRBV30 to TRBJ2-3; 8 bases agree with TRBD2. Trimming at V came to 4 bases and at J to 3 bases, leaving 6 bases not matched to a gene. The CDR3 contains 14 residues. Germline lookup yields CDR1 GTSNPN and CDR2 SVGIG (reference sequence). The CDR3 DNA sequence: TGTGCCTGGAATCGGGGGGGCTTGACAGATACGCAGTATTTT. Its protein product is CAWNRGGLTDTQYF. The variable domain in full, with the rest retrieved from reference TRBV30 and TRBJ2-3, is SQTIHQWPATLVQPVGSPLSLECTVEGTSNPNLYWYRQAAGRGLQLLFYSVGIGQISSEVPQNLSASRPQDRQFILSSKKLLLSDSGFYLCAWNRGGLTDTQYFGPGTRLTVL.

This chain joins TRBV4-3 and TRBJ2-1; D possibly corresponds to TRBD2 (5 bases). With 4 bases removed from V and 5 bases from J, the gap between germline ends came to 12 bases. Germline assignment: CDR1 LGHNA and CDR2 YSLEER. CDR3 length: 14 residues. The CDR3 coding sequence is TGCGCCAGCAGCCCGGGGTCTGCGGACAATGAGCAGTTCTTC. Translation: CASSPGSADNEQFF.

The chain joins TRBV28 to TRBJ1-2; 9 positions match TRBD1. There are 13 residues in the CDR3. The V gene end was trimmed by 11 bases and the J gene end by 2 bases; junction bases not matched to a gene: 6. Germline CDR1 reads MDHEN; CDR2 reads SYDVKM. DNA of the CDR3: TGTGCCTCGACGACAGGGGGGAACTATGGCTACACCTTC. Amino acids: CASTTGGNYGYTF.

The chain links TRBV19 to TRBJ2-6; 7 bases match TRBD1. V lost 4 bases and J lost 4; bases outside the gene matches: 10. Germline-derived CDR1 and CDR2 are LNHDA and SQIVND (reference sequence). This CDR3 is 17 amino acids long. The CDR3 spells CASSKAGGHAGANVLTF. The CDR3 DNA sequence: TGTGCCAGTAGTAAGGCAGGGGGTCATGCCGGGGCCAACGTCCTGACTTTC.

The chain joins TRBV6-5 to TRBJ1-5, with 7 bases identical to TRBD1. CDR3 length: 14 amino acids. The V gene end was trimmed by 6 bases and the J gene end by 7 bases; junction bases not matched to a gene: 9. The V gene's germline CDR1 is MNHEY and CDR2 SVGAGI. CDR3 amino acids: CASRPTGALQPQHF. In DNA, the CDR3 is TGTGCCAGCAGGCCCACAGGGGCGCTCCAGCCCCAGCATTTT.

This chain connects TRBV4-1 to TRBJ2-1; no definite D call. The CDR3 has 14 amino acids. Germline CDR1 and CDR2: MGHRA and YSYEKL. V lost 0 bases and J lost 15, with 18 bases in between. This CDR3 is CASSQEGPDSSRFF. CDR3 nucleotide sequence: TGCGCCAGCAGCCAAGAGGGTCCAGACTCCTCACGGTTCTTC.

The chain employs TRBV2 and TRBJ2-3; D gene uncertain. V dropped 0 bases and J dropped 6 bases, with 10 bases sitting between them. The CDR3 contains 14 residues. Germline CDR1 reads SNHLY; CDR2 reads FYNNEI. The CDR3 spells CASSEAHPRDTQYF. DNA of the CDR3: TGTGCCAGCAGTGAAGCCCACCCAAGGGATACGCAGTATTTT. Full variable domain (missing parts from reference TRBV2 and TRBJ2-3): EPEVTQTPSHQVTQMGQEVILRCVPISNHLYFYWYRQILGQKVEFLVSFYNNEISEKSEIFDDQFSVERPDGSNFTLKIRSTKLEDSAMYFCASSEAHPRDTQYFGPGTRLTVL.

This chain joins TRBV5-6 and TRBJ1-2; no clear D. The CDR3 spans 15 residues. Trimming shortened V by 1 base and J by 1 base, and 11 bases separated the two germline ends. CDR1 is SGHDT and CDR2 is YYEEEE in the germline V gene. CDR3 amino acids: CASSLWPGFNYGYTF. As DNA, the CDR3 is TGTGCCAGCAGCTTGTGGCCGGGCTTTAACTATGGCTACACCTTC.

This clone was seen a single time. The V call is TRBV9, the J call TRBJ2-2, with D perhaps TRBD1 (5 bases). From germline, CDR1 is SGDLS and CDR2 YYNGEE. The CDR3 is 14 residues long. Trimming took off 0 bases at V and 7 bases at J, with 10 bases between the two ends. CDR3 loop: CASSVVQGSGELFF. For the CDR3, the DNA is TGTGCCAGCAGCGTAGTGCAGGGTAGCGGGGAGCTGTTTTTT. Full variable domain (rest looked up from reference TRBV9 and TRBJ2-2): DSGVTQTPKHLITATGQRVTLRCSPRSGDLSVYWYQQSLDQGLQFLIQYYNGEERAKGNILERFSAQQFPDLHSELNLSSLELGDSALYFCASSVVQGSGELFFGEGSRLTVL.

The gene calls are TRBV5-1 and TRBJ2-5; possible D gene TRBD2, 5 bases. The germline V gene encodes CDR1 SGHRS and CDR2 YFSETQ. V lost 4 bases and J lost 2, with 15 bases in between. The CDR3 sequence is 15 residues long. CDR3 protein: CASSPLYGVQETQYF. The CDR3 DNA reads as TGCGCCAGCAGCCCCTTATACGGGGTTCAAGAGACCCAGTACTTC.

The J gene is TRBJ2-7, the V gene TRBV6-5; maybe TRBD1 (7 bases). V was shortened by 6 bases and J by 2 bases, with 17 bases between the two germline ends. This CDR3 has 15 residues. Germline CDR1 reads MNHEY; CDR2 reads SVGAGI. The CDR3 here is CASSVRGAITYEQYF. As DNA, the CDR3 is TGTGCCAGCAGCGTCAGGGGGGCAATTACCTACGAGCAGTACTTC.

To note about this clone: A read error may produce the germline difference seen at one junction end. V is TRBV19 and J is TRBJ1-2; TRBD1 agrees at 7 bases. CDR3 length: 15 residues. The germline gives CDR1 LNHDA, CDR2 SQIVND (reference sequence). In nucleotides, the CDR3 is TGTGCCAGCAGTACCTGGGACAGCGAGGACTATGGCTACACCTTC. Its protein product is CASSTWDSEDYGYTF.